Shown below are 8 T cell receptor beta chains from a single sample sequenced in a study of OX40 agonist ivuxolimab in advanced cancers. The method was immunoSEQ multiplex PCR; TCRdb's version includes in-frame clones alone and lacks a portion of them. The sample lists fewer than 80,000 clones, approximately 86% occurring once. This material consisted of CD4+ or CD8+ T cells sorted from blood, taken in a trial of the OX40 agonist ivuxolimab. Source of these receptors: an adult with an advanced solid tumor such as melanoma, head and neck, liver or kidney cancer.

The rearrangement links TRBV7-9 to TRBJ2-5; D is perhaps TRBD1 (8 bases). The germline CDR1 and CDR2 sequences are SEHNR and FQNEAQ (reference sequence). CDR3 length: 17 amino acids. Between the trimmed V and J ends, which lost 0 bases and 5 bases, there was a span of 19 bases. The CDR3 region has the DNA TGTGCCAGCAGCTTAGCACAGGGGGGGCCGGTCGCTGAGACCCAGTACTTC. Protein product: CASSLAQGGPVAETQYF.

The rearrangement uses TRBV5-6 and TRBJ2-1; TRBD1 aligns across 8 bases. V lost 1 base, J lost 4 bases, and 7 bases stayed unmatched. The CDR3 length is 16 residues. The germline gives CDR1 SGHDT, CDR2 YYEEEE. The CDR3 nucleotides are TGTGCCAGCAGCTTGCGATTCAGGGGGCAGTACAATGAGCAGTTCTTC. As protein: CASSLRFRGQYNEQFF. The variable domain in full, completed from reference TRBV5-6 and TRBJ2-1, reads DAGVTQSPTHLIKTRGQQVTLRCSPKSGHDTVSWYQQALGQGPQFIFQYYEEEERQRGNFPDRFSGHQFPNYSSELNVNALLLGDSALYLCASSLRFRGQYNEQFFGPGTRLTVL.

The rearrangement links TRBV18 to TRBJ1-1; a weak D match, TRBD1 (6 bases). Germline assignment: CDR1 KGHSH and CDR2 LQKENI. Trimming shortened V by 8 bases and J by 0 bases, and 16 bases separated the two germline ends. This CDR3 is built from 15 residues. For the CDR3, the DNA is TGTGCCAGCGCCCGGGACATCTATCTGAACACTGAAGCTTTCTTT. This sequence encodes CASARDIYLNTEAFF.

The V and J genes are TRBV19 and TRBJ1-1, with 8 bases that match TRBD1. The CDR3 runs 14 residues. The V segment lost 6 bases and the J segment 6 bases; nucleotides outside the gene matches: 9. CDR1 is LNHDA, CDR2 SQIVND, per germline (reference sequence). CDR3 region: CASRSHRGSPEAFF. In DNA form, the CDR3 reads TGTGCCAGTAGATCCCACAGGGGGTCCCCTGAAGCTTTCTTT.

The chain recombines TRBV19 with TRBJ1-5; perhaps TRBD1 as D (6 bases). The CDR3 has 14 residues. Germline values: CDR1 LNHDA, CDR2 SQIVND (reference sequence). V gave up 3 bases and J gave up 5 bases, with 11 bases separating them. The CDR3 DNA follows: TGTGCCAGTAGTATGGCGGCAGGGGATCAGCCCCAGCATTTT. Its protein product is CASSMAAGDQPQHF.

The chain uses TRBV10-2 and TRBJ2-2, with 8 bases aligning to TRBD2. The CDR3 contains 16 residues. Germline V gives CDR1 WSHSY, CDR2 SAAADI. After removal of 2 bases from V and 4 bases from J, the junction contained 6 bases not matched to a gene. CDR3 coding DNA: TGCGCCAGCAGTGAGCCACGACTAGCGCTCACCGGGGAGCTGTTTTTT. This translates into CASSEPRLALTGELFF.

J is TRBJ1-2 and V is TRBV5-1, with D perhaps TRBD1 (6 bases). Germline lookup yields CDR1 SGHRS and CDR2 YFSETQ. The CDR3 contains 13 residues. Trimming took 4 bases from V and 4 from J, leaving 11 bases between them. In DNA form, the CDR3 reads TGCGCCAGCAGCGAACAGGGAGCCTATGGCTACACCTTC. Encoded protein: CASSEQGAYGYTF.

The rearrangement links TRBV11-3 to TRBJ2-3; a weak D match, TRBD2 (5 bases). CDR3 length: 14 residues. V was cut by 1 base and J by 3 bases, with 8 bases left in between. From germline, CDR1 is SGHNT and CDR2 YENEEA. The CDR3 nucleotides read TGTGCCAGCAGCTTAGGTGGGAGTACAGATACGCAGTATTTT. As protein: CASSLGGSTDTQYF.